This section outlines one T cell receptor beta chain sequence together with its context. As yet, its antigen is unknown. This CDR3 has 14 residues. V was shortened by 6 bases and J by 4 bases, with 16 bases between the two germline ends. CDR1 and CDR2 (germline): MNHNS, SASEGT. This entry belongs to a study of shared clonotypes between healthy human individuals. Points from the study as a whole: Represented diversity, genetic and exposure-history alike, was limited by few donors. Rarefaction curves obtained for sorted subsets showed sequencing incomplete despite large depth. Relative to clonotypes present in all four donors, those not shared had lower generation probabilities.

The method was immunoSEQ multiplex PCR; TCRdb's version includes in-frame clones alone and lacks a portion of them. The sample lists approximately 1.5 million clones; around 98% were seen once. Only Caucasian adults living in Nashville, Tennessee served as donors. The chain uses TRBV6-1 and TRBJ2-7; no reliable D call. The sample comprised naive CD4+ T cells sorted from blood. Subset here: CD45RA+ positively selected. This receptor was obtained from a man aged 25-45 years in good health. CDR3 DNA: TGTGCCAGCAGCCTGGCGGCCCTGCGGTACGAGCAGTACTTC. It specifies CASSLAALRYEQYF.